The T cell receptor (beta chain) under discussion was sequenced for a study of blood T cell repertoires in COVID-19. Overall study: Material from acute and convalescent COVID-19 was sourced from the United States, Italy and Spain. PBMCs, B-cell-depleted T cells, or T cells were the source of the cDNA or gDNA that made up the material.

This clone appeared a single time. In assigning cohorts, the study relied on participant-reported clinical history. Only in-frame clones appear in the TCRdb table, and some are missing; sequencing was by immunoSEQ multiplex PCR. The sample carries 230,000 or so clones, approximately 86% recorded once. Trimming took off 3 bases at V and 10 bases at J, with 18 bases between the two ends. The length of the CDR3 is 15 residues. Germline V gene lookup returns CDR1 KGHDR and CDR2 SFDVKD. The gene calls are TRBV24-1 and TRBJ1-5; D gene unclear. What was sequenced was PBMCs or T cells enriched from blood (not recorded which). The sequence derives from a woman aged 45 to 65 with acute COVID-19. The CDR3 reads CATSDPRHPVGPQHF. CDR3 nucleotides: TGTGCCACCAGTGATCCCAGACACCCCGTGGGCCCCCAGCATTTT.